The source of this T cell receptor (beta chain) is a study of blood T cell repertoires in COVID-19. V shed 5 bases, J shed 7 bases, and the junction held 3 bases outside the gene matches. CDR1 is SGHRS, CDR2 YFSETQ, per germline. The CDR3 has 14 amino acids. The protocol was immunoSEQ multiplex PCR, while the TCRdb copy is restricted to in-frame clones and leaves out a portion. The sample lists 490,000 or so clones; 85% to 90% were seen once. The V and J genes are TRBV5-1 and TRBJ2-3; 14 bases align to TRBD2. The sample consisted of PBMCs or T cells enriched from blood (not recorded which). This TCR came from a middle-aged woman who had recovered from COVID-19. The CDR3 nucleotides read TGCGCCAGCAGGGGACTAGCGGGAGATTATACGCAGTATTTT. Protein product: CASRGLAGDYTQYF.